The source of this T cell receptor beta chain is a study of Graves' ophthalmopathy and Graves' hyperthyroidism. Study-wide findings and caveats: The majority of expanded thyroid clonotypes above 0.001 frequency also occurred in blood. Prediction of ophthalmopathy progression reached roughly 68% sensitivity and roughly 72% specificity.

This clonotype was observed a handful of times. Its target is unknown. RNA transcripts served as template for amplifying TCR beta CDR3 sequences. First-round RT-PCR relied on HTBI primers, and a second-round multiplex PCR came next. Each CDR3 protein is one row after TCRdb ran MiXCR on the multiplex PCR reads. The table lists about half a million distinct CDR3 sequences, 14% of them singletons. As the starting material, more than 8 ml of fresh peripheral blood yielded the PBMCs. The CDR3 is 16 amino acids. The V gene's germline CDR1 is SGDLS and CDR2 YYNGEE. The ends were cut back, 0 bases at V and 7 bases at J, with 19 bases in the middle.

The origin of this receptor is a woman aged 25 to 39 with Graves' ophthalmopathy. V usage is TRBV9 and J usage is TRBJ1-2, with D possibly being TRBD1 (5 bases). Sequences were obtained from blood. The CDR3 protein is CASSVDGTDGGSGYTF. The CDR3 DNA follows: TGTGCCAGCAGCGTAGACGGTACTGACGGGGGAAGTGGCTACACCTTC.